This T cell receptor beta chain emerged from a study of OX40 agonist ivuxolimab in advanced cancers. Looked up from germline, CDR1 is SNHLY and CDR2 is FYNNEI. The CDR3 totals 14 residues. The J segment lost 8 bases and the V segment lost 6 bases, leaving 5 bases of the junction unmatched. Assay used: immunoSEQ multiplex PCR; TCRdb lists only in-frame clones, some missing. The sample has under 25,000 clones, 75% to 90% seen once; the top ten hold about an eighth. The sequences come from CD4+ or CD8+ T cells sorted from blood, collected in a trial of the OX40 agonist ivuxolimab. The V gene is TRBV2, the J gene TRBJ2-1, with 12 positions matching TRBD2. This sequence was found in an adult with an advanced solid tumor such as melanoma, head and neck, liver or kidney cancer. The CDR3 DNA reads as TGTGCCAGCAGCCCTAGCGGGGGGGTTGATGAGCAGTTCTTC. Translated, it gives CASSPSGGVDEQFF.